This TCR beta chain was identified during a study of T cell repertoires in cytomegalovirus infection. The overall study: Carrying CMV and the relevant HLA type showed in public TCR beta signatures.

This clonotype appeared many times. As yet, its antigen is unknown. Via MiXCR, TCRdb re-called the reads, giving one row per CDR3 protein. The sample yields hundreds of thousands of distinct CDR3 sequences, about 39% seen once. V was pared by 5 bases and J by 0 bases, with 1 base of the junction left unmatched. The length of the CDR3 is 15 residues. Looked up from germline, CDR1 is SGHTA and CDR2 is FQGNSA. The starting material was cultured PBMCs, obtained from culture after CMV antigen stimulation. The TCR sequence derives from a human donor in good health (CMV status not recorded). Some clones in this sample may be carry-over from other donors' samples. The V gene is TRBV7-2, the J gene TRBJ2-2; 9 bases align to TRBD1. CDR3 in DNA: TGTGCCAGCAGCGGACAGGGGTCGAACACCGGGGAGCTGTTTTTT. This encodes CASSGQGSNTGELFF.